One and the same sample provided the 6 T cell receptor beta chains below, sequenced in a study of CD8 T cells in Susac syndrome. With random hexamers, reverse transcription was performed on about 0.5 to 1 ug of RNA. From the immunoSEQ multiplex PCR reads, TCRdb called clonotypes with MiXCR, one entry per CDR3 protein. Of about 52,000 distinct CDR3 sequences listed, roughly 93% are singletons. Sequenced material: CD8+ T cells from PBMCs. The receptor set was obtained from a human donor with multiple sclerosis.

The chain joins TRBV28 to TRBJ2-7; 7 bases are a match to TRBD1. The ends lost 5 bases at V and 1 base at J; junction bases unmatched: 5. The CDR3 has 14 amino acids. The germline gives CDR1 MDHEN, CDR2 SYDVKM. This CDR3 reads CASSITGVSYEQYF. The CDR3 coding sequence is TGTGCCAGCAGTATAACAGGGGTTTCCTACGAGCAGTACTTC.

The sample holds one count of this clonotype. The rearrangement uses TRBV7-8 and TRBJ1-5, with D perhaps matching TRBD1 (6 bases). In germline, CDR1 is SGHVS, CDR2 FQNEAQ. CDR3 length: 16 amino acids. The V gene lost 5 bases and the J gene lost 0 bases, with 14 bases spanning the gap. CDR3 coding DNA: TGTGCCAGCAGCGCGCGGACAGCGGGTAGCAATCAGCCCCAGCATTTT. Protein: CASSARTAGSNQPQHF.

The chain carries TRBV2 and TRBJ1-2; D is uncertain. The CDR3 is made up of 11 amino acids. The germline CDR1 and CDR2 sequences are SNHLY and FYNNEI. V shed 9 bases and J shed 8 bases, with 13 bases lying between them. The CDR3 sequence: CARAGALGYTF. The DNA for the CDR3 is TGTGCCAGAGCGGGAGCCTTGGGCTACACCTTC. Filled out from reference TRBV2 and TRBJ1-2, the complete variable domain reads EPEVTQTPSHQVTQMGQEVILRCVPISNHLYFYWYRQILGQKVEFLVSFYNNEISEKSEIFDDQFSVERPDGSNFTLKIRSTKLEDSAMYFCARAGALGYTFGSGTRLTVV.

This clonotype showed up just once. This chain links TRBV3-1 with TRBJ1-6; D might be TRBD1 (5 bases). Trimming left V 6 bases short and J 14 bases short, with 17 bases between. The CDR3 runs to 13 residues. The germline V gene has CDR1 LGHDT and CDR2 YNNKEL (reference sequence). The CDR3 region has the DNA TGTGCCAGCAGTCCTGGGACTTTCTGGTCCCTCCACTTT. This gives the protein CASSPGTFWSLHF.

The rearrangement joins TRBV6-5 to TRBJ1-6; a possible D gene is TRBD1 (5 bases). Germline CDR1 and CDR2: MNHEY and SVGAGI. The V end was cut by 5 bases, the J end by 10 bases, with 9 bases between. The CDR3 covers 12 residues. In DNA, the CDR3 is TGTGCCAGCAGTGGGGGAGGATCACCCCTCCACTTT. This sequence encodes CASSGGGSPLHF.

The chain is built from TRBV12-5 and TRBJ2-7; D perhaps matches TRBD2 (5 bases). The CDR3 has 11 amino acids. The germline V gene encodes CDR1 LGHNT and CDR2 FRNRAP. V was trimmed by 3 bases and J by 9 bases, leaving 9 bases between them. CDR3 amino acids: CASGFGSVQYF. CDR3 sequence (DNA): TGTGCTAGTGGTTTTGGGAGCGTGCAGTACTTC.